Each of the 27 T cell receptor beta chains below was sequenced from the same sample in a study of cytotoxic CD8 clonotypes in ibrutinib-treated CLL. Method: immunoSEQ multiplex PCR; TCRdb's copy keeps in-frame clones and lacks some. Of under 150,000 clones in the sample, around 93% were seen once. Here the sequenced sample was PBMCs, taken after 12 months of ibrutinib treatment. All receptors derive from a human donor with chronic lymphocytic leukemia.

The chain carries TRBV19 and TRBJ2-3, with TRBD2 matching over 10 bases. The CDR3 has 19 amino acids. Germline lookup yields CDR1 LNHDA and CDR2 SQIVND (reference sequence). V shed 4 bases and J 3 bases; nucleotides not matched to a gene: 16. The CDR3: CASSNHPGLARILTDTQYF. For the CDR3, the DNA is TGTGCCAGTAGTAACCATCCGGGACTAGCGCGGATTCTTACAGATACGCAGTATTTT.

The rearrangement uses TRBV7-3 and TRBJ2-3; D unclear. V dropped 4 bases and J dropped 6 bases, with 5 bases sitting between them. This CDR3 spans 11 amino acids. Looked up from germline, CDR1 is SGHTA and CDR2 is FQGTGA. Written as DNA, the CDR3 is TGTGCCAGCAGCTGGGGTGATACGCAGTATTTT. Amino acid sequence: CASSWGDTQYF.

The rearrangement uses TRBV6-6 and TRBJ2-3, with 8 nucleotides matching TRBD1. V gave up 6 bases and J gave up 0 bases; unmatched junction bases: 2. This CDR3 region has 14 residues. Germline V gene data show CDR1 as MNHNY and CDR2 as SVGAGI (reference sequence). The CDR3 sequence: CASRRTGSTDTQYF. The CDR3 region has the DNA TGTGCCAGCAGGAGGACAGGGAGCACAGATACGCAGTATTTT.

The V call is TRBV11-3, the J call TRBJ2-4; D uncertain. Germline values: CDR1 SGHNT, CDR2 YENEEA. The CDR3 sequence is 13 residues long. Trimming shortened V by 4 bases and J by 5 bases, and 9 bases separated the two germline ends. In nucleotides, the CDR3 is TGTGCCAGCAGCTCCTCCCCCCAAAACATTCAGTACTTC. Translated: CASSSSPQNIQYF.

The DNA of the CDR3 is TGTGCCAGCAGCAACGAATACCAGCGGGGGGGCCCCCCAGATACGCAGTATTTT. It specifies CASSNEYQRGGPPDTQYF. V is TRBV5-4 and J is TRBJ2-3, with 10 nucleotides matching TRBD2. Looked up from germline, CDR1 is SGHNT and CDR2 is YYREEE (reference sequence). The V segment lost 4 bases and the J segment 4 bases; nucleotides outside the gene matches: 15. This CDR3 has 18 amino acids.

The rearrangement joins TRBV28 to TRBJ2-3, with D tentatively TRBD2 (6 bases). This CDR3 is built from 14 residues. Per germline, CDR1 MDHEN and CDR2 SYDVKM. V dropped 8 bases and J dropped 6 bases, with 18 bases sitting between them. This CDR3 reads CASYSDLRGDTQYF. CDR3 bases: TGTGCCAGCTACAGCGACTTACGGGGGGATACGCAGTATTTT.

This clone was seen more than once but under ten times. At the DNA level, this CDR3 is encoded by other sequences in the same sample as well. The chain has TRBV30 and TRBJ2-5; D not certain. This CDR3 is 11 amino acids long. Germline CDR1 and CDR2: GTSNPN and SVGIG (reference sequence). Trimming stripped 0 bases from V and 4 bases from J, with 3 bases between. The CDR3 protein is CAWSVPETQYF. In DNA, the CDR3 is TGTGCCTGGAGTGTACCAGAGACCCAGTACTTC.

This clone was seen once. The rearrangement links TRBV5-1 to TRBJ2-1; D gene ambiguous. Germline V lookup: CDR1 SGHRS, CDR2 YFSETQ. V gave up 0 bases and J gave up 13 bases, with 14 bases separating them. The CDR3 loop spans 13 amino acids. CDR3 bases: TGCGCCAGCAGCTTGGCCGTGGGTCAGAGACAGTTCTTC. Encoded protein: CASSLAVGQRQFF.

The rearrangement joins TRBV28 to TRBJ1-1; weak D call: TRBD1 (6 bases). There are 13 residues in the CDR3. V lost 6 bases and J lost 5, with 13 bases in between. The germline V gene encodes CDR1 MDHEN and CDR2 SYDVKM. In DNA form, the CDR3 reads TGTGCCAGCAGCCCAGGGACATGGACTGAAGCTTTCTTT. Protein product: CASSPGTWTEAFF.

This chain uses TRBV20-1 with TRBJ1-2; D unclear. This CDR3 spans 10 amino acids. V was cut by 5 bases and J by 7 bases, with 8 bases left in between. The germline V gene encodes CDR1 DFQATT and CDR2 SNEGSKA (reference sequence). CDR3 amino acids: CSAARGGYTF. CDR3 sequence (DNA): TGCAGTGCTGCCCGAGGTGGCTACACCTTC.

The chain combines TRBV9 with TRBJ2-7; 7 bases are a match to TRBD1. CDR3 size: 15 residues. V gave up 0 bases and J gave up 3 bases; unmatched junction bases: 6. Germline V gives CDR1 SGDLS, CDR2 YYNGEE. The DNA of the CDR3 is TGTGCCAGCAGCGTAGCTCAGGGACAGCTCTACGAGCAGTACTTC. As protein: CASSVAQGQLYEQYF.

The V gene is TRBV23-1, the J gene TRBJ1-1; D is ambiguous. TRBV23-1 is placed among ORFs of uncertain function. The CDR3 spans 12 residues. Trimming left V 10 bases short and J 0 bases short, with 9 bases between. The CDR3 coding sequence is TGCGCCAAGGGCCCTATGAACACTGAAGCTTTCTTT. Protein product: CAKGPMNTEAFF.

The chain uses TRBV4-2 and TRBJ2-7; TRBD1 might be the D (5 bases). The germline V gene encodes CDR1 LGHNA and CDR2 YNFKEQ. The V end lost 2 bases, the J end lost 0 bases, and 14 bases lay between the germline ends. The length of the CDR3 is 16 residues. CDR3 DNA sequence: TGTGCCAGCAGCCAAAAACGAGCAGGGTTCTCCTACGAGCAGTACTTC. This encodes CASSQKRAGFSYEQYF.

The chain uses TRBV18 and TRBJ2-3, with D maybe TRBD2 (5 bases). The germline V gene encodes CDR1 KGHSH and CDR2 LQKENI. The CDR3 loop spans 14 amino acids. V was cut by 0 bases and J by 6 bases, with 10 bases left in between. Written as DNA, the CDR3 is TGTGCCAGCTCACCACCCCCTAGCCCCGATACGCAGTATTTT. Its translation is CASSPPPSPDTQYF.

This chain uses TRBV11-3 with TRBJ2-7, with D possibly matching TRBD1 (6 bases). Germline V gene lookup returns CDR1 SGHNT and CDR2 YENEEA. Trimming removed 5 bases from V and 4 bases from J, with 12 bases in between. The CDR3 runs 13 residues. CDR3 loop: CASSPPGQYEQYF. In DNA, the CDR3 is TGTGCCAGCAGCCCTCCCGGACAGTACGAGCAGTACTTC.

The chain uses TRBV27 and TRBJ2-5, with D unresolved. Trimming stripped 4 bases from V and 5 bases from J, with 11 bases between. The CDR3 extends over 13 amino acids. Germline V gene lookup returns CDR1 MNHEY and CDR2 SMNVEV (reference sequence). CDR3 DNA sequence: TGTGCCAGCAGTTATTGGGGTACGGAGACCCAGTACTTC. The encoded protein is CASSYWGTETQYF.

The chain has TRBV12-5 and TRBJ1-2; 9 positions agree with TRBD1. Germline CDR1 LGHNT, CDR2 FRNRAP. The CDR3 extends over 15 amino acids. After removal of 1 base from V and 2 bases from J, the junction contained 2 bases not matched to a gene. The CDR3 reads CASGLGTGDNYGYTF. In DNA form, the CDR3 reads TGTGCTAGTGGTTTGGGGACAGGGGACAACTATGGCTACACCTTC. Full variable domain (remainder filled in from reference TRBV12-5 and TRBJ1-2): DARVTQTPRHKVTEMGQEVTMRCQPILGHNTVFWYRQTMMQGLELLAYFRNRAPLDDSGMPKDRFSAEMPDATLATLKIQPSEPRDSAVYFCASGLGTGDNYGYTFGSGTRLTVV.

This chain uses TRBV19 with TRBJ2-2, with D tentatively TRBD2 (5 bases). Germline lookup yields CDR1 LNHDA and CDR2 SQIVND (reference sequence). Trimming stripped 5 bases from V and 3 bases from J, with 10 bases between. This CDR3 has 14 amino acids. In DNA form, the CDR3 reads TGTGCCAGTAGTGTCGGACTTTACACCGGGGAGCTGTTTTTT. Its protein product is CASSVGLYTGELFF.

The rearrangement links TRBV7-2 to TRBJ1-4, with 7 nucleotides matching TRBD1. V lost 4 bases, J lost 7 bases, and 12 bases stayed unmatched. Germline V gene lookup returns CDR1 SGHTA and CDR2 FQGNSA. This CDR3 region has 16 residues. The CDR3 spells CASSSYGGGKGEKLFF. In DNA form, the CDR3 reads TGTGCCAGCAGCTCTTACGGAGGGGGCAAGGGTGAAAAACTGTTTTTT.

This chain links TRBV5-5 with TRBJ2-7, with D uncertain. The germline V gene has CDR1 SGHKS and CDR2 YYEKEE (reference sequence). The CDR3 consists of 14 residues. The germline V and J ends were trimmed by 0 bases and 2 bases, with 9 bases remaining between them. As DNA, the CDR3 is TGTGCCAGCAGCTTGGTAGGCCGAGCCTACGAGCAGTACTTC. Translated, it gives CASSLVGRAYEQYF.

This clone appeared a few times. The chain joins TRBV4-3 to TRBJ2-7; 8 bases are a match to TRBD1. J gave up 3 bases and V 4 bases, and 8 bases lay outside the gene matches. The CDR3 loop spans 15 amino acids. Germline V gives CDR1 LGHNA, CDR2 YSLEER. The CDR3 sequence is CASSLSQGGDYEQYF. CDR3 in DNA: TGCGCCAGCAGCCTATCACAGGGGGGAGACTACGAGCAGTACTTC.

The gene calls are TRBV7-8 and TRBJ2-7, with TRBD2 matching 10 bases. The CDR3 spans 20 residues. Germline-derived CDR1 and CDR2 are SGHVS and FQNEAQ. J gave up 0 bases and V 1 base, and 15 bases lay outside the gene matches. The CDR3 coding sequence is TGTGCCAGCAGCTTAGGTTTGGCGGGACTAGCGAGCTCAAACTCCTACGAGCAGTACTTC. It encodes CASSLGLAGLASSNSYEQYF.

This chain links TRBV5-1 with TRBJ1-3; perhaps TRBD1 as D (6 bases). This CDR3 has 15 residues. CDR1 is SGHRS and CDR2 is YFSETQ in the germline V gene. Trimming removed 4 bases from V and 4 bases from J, with 15 bases in between. The CDR3 DNA sequence: TGCGCCAGCAGCGTGGGACAAGGGGTAGGAAACACCATATATTTT. Translating gives CASSVGQGVGNTIYF.

This clone was seen once. This chain uses TRBV6-5 with TRBJ2-5, with D possibly being TRBD1 or TRBD2 (6 bases each). The CDR3 is 13 residues long. Germline V lookup: CDR1 MNHEY, CDR2 SVGAGI. Between the trimmed V and J ends, which lost 6 bases and 5 bases, there was a span of 13 bases. The CDR3 bases are TGTGCCAGCAGCCGGGGGCCAGGCGAGACCCAGTACTTC. Protein: CASSRGPGETQYF.

The chain recombines TRBV30 with TRBJ2-5; D possibly uses TRBD1 or TRBD2 (6 bases each). The CDR3 contains 13 residues. V lost 5 bases and J lost 13, with 23 bases in between. Germline assignment: CDR1 GTSNPN and CDR2 SVGIG (reference sequence). The DNA of the CDR3 is TGTGCCTGGTTCTCTTCACAGGGAAAGGAGGGGTACTTC. It specifies CAWFSSQGKEGYF.

The gene calls are TRBV10-3 and TRBJ1-1; no reliable D call. The CDR3 sequence is 12 residues long. Germline CDR1 reads ENHRY; CDR2 reads SYGVKD. V lost 10 bases and J 3 bases, leaving 12 bases between the germline ends. The CDR3 spells CATVATDTEAFF. The CDR3 bases are TGTGCCACCGTCGCTACAGACACTGAAGCTTTCTTT.

The rearrangement links TRBV5-5 to TRBJ1-3, with a tentative D call TRBD1 (5 bases). V gave up 4 bases and J gave up 1 base, with 15 bases separating them. The CDR3 has 16 residues. Germline V CDR1 and CDR2: SGHKS, YYEKEE (reference sequence). The CDR3 DNA is TGTGCCAGCAGCCGGAAGGGGCCGACTTCTGGAAACACCATATATTTT. This encodes CASSRKGPTSGNTIYF.